The 25 T cell receptor beta chains below all came from one sample that was sequenced in a study of blood T cells in healthy people across ages. Primed by a sample-barcoded 5' primer and a J-beta primer mix, a second PCR proceeded for roughly 6 to 12 cycles. TCRdb processed the 5' RACE reads anew with MiXCR; each CDR3 protein has one entry. The sample has 1,500,000 or so distinct CDR3 sequences; 40% to 45% are singletons. Source material: blood. The receptors derive from a woman under 30 in good health.

The chain employs TRBV2 and TRBJ2-4; D is ambiguous. With the DNA end fitting TRBJ2-7 better, the J assignment may be wrong. The CDR3 runs to 15 residues. The germline V gene has CDR1 SNHLY and CDR2 FYNNEI. The CDR3 DNA is TGTGCCAGCAGTGAGAAGTCATACCCTACCTACGAGCAGTACTTC. Translation: CASSEKSYPTYEQYF.

In this sample, this clonotype turned up a few times. The chain couples TRBV29-1 to TRBJ2-7; the match to TRBD1 covers 8 bases. The germline gives CDR1 SQVTM, CDR2 ANQGSEA. CDR3 size: 14 residues. V lost 1 base to trimming and J lost 3 bases; unmatched junction nucleotides: 5. CDR3 sequence reads: CSVEGQGAFYEQYF. DNA for the CDR3: TGCAGCGTTGAAGGGCAGGGGGCCTTCTACGAGCAGTACTTC.

This rearrangement joins TRBV24-1 to TRBJ2-5; D may correspond to TRBD1 or TRBD2 (5 bases each). Germline V CDR1 and CDR2: KGHDR, SFDVKD. V was cut by 3 bases and J by 11 bases, with 18 bases left in between. CDR3 size: 14 residues. CDR3 protein: CATSDPGTSVEQYF. DNA for the CDR3: TGTGCCACCAGTGATCCCGGGACCTCGGTTGAGCAGTACTTC.

V gene TRBV4-1 combines with J gene TRBJ2-2, with D uncertain. Trimming shortened V by 4 bases and J by 13 bases, and 16 bases separated the two germline ends. CDR3 size: 13 residues. Looked up from germline, CDR1 is MGHRA and CDR2 is YSYEKL. Here the CDR3 reads CASSPPGPMGLFF. CDR3 sequence (DNA): TGCGCCAGCAGCCCCCCGGGCCCCATGGGGCTGTTTTTT.

This clonotype was seen a handful of times. An end of the junction differs from the germline gene, which may be a read error. The chain links TRBV29-1 to TRBJ2-1; 8 bases match TRBD1. CDR1 SQVTM and CDR2 ANQGSEA come from the germline V gene. The CDR3 consists of 14 residues. This CDR3 reads CSVGRTGSYNEQFF. The CDR3 DNA is TGCAGCGTTGGGCGGACAGGGTCATACAACGAGCAGTTCTTC.

The V and J genes are TRBV7-8 and TRBJ2-3; D unclear. The germline CDR1 and CDR2 sequences are SGHVS and FQNEAQ. Trimming removed 1 base at V and 1 base at J, with 9 bases between. The CDR3 consists of 15 residues. CDR3 nucleotide sequence: TGTGCCAGCAGCTTAGTCTGGCACCGCACAGATACGCAGTATTTT. This sequence encodes CASSLVWHRTDTQYF.

This clonotype occurred a few times. The chain joins TRBV20-1 to TRBJ2-1; D is tentatively TRBD1 or TRBD2 (5 bases each). The CDR3 consists of 15 residues. The germline V gene encodes CDR1 DFQATT and CDR2 SNEGSKA (reference sequence). V lost 6 bases, J lost 7 bases, and 22 bases lay in between. Here the CDR3 reads CSASGTRYDRNEQFF. CDR3 in DNA: TGCAGTGCGAGTGGGACGAGGTATGACCGGAATGAGCAGTTCTTC.

CDR3 DNA sequence: TGCGCCAGCAGCTTGCTAGCCAGGGACAATGAGCAGTACTTC. Its protein is CASSLLARDNEQYF. The chain joins TRBV5-1 to TRBJ2-7; TRBD1 might be the D (6 bases). The CDR3 is 14 residues long. Trimming stripped 1 base from V and 7 bases from J, with 15 bases between. The germline V gene has CDR1 SGHRS and CDR2 YFSETQ.

The chain couples TRBV18 to TRBJ2-7, with D hard to call. This CDR3 region has 15 residues. V was trimmed by 3 bases and J by 7 bases, leaving 19 bases between them. From germline, CDR1 is KGHSH and CDR2 LQKENI. The CDR3 DNA reads as TGTGCCAGCTCACCTGACCGGGCCCTCTCCGTTGAGCAGTACTTC. Protein: CASSPDRALSVEQYF.

This chain joins TRBV12-5 and TRBJ2-5; D is uncertain. With the DNA end fitting TRBJ2-7 better, the J assignment may be wrong. The CDR3 extends over 14 amino acids. Germline CDR1 reads LGHNT; CDR2 reads FRNRAP. CDR3 DNA sequence: TGTGCTAGTGGTTCTGACCAGGACGGCTACGAGCAGTACTTC. Its protein is CASGSDQDGYEQYF.

There are a few counts of this clonotype. The chain joins TRBV29-1 to TRBJ1-5; possible D gene TRBD1, 5 bases. With 5 bases removed from V and 1 base from J, the gap between germline ends came to 9 bases. Germline loops: CDR1 SQVTM, CDR2 ANQGSEA. This CDR3 is 13 amino acids long. The CDR3 is CSVRGGSNQPQHF. CDR3 coding DNA: TGCAGCGTTCGCGGGGGAAGCAATCAGCCCCAGCATTTT.

This clonotype was recorded a few times. This chain links TRBV20-1 with TRBJ2-5, with 12 bases fitting TRBD2. Per germline, CDR1 DFQATT and CDR2 SNEGSKA (reference sequence). This CDR3 has 16 amino acids. Trimming removed 0 bases from V and 1 base from J; junction bases left unmatched: 3. CDR3 bases: TGCAGTGCTAGAGATCTACTAGCGGGGGGCCAAGAGACCCAGTACTTC. This translates into CSARDLLAGGQETQYF.

This clonotype was seen a few times. This CDR3 reads CSVEVSGFTNYGYTF. The DNA of the CDR3 is TGCAGCGTTGAAGTGAGTGGGTTTACTAACTATGGCTACACCTTC. The genes are TRBV29-1 and TRBJ1-2; D is unclear. Germline lookup yields CDR1 SQVTM and CDR2 ANQGSEA. This CDR3 has 15 amino acids. V lost 1 base, J lost 0 bases, and 12 bases lay in between.

This chain links TRBV27 with TRBJ2-7; 16 bases agree with TRBD2. CDR3 size: 21 residues. Germline V lookup: CDR1 MNHEY, CDR2 SMNVEV (reference sequence). V gave up 2 bases and J gave up 1 base; unmatched junction bases: 14. The CDR3 sequence is CASSLRPPTGLAGGPSYEQYF. The CDR3 region has the DNA TGTGCCAGCAGTTTACGACCACCGACGGGACTAGCGGGAGGGCCGTCCTACGAGCAGTACTTC.

The chain uses TRBV27 and TRBJ1-2, with D maybe TRBD1 (5 bases). CDR3 length: 15 residues. The V gene's germline CDR1 is MNHEY and CDR2 SMNVEV (reference sequence). Trimming took off 6 bases at V and 5 bases at J, with 19 bases between the two ends. The CDR3 sequence: CASSYALGALYGYTF. The DNA of the CDR3 is TGTGCCAGCAGCTATGCCTTAGGGGCCCTGTATGGCTACACCTTC.

The V and J genes are TRBV2 and TRBJ2-1; the D gene is possibly TRBD1 (6 bases). Germline CDR1 reads SNHLY; CDR2 reads FYNNEI. Trimming removed 4 bases from V and 0 bases from J, with 10 bases in between. This CDR3 is built from 15 residues. In nucleotides, the CDR3 is TGTGCCAGCAGTGGGTGGGGGCGCTCCTACAATGAGCAGTTCTTC. This encodes CASSGWGRSYNEQFF.

This clonotype was counted only a few times. V gene TRBV6-1 combines with J gene TRBJ2-5, with TRBD2 matching over 8 bases. This CDR3 contains 13 residues. V shed 7 bases, J shed 13 bases, and the junction held 14 bases outside the gene matches. Germline CDR1 is MNHNS and CDR2 is SASEGT. The CDR3 DNA reads TGTGCCAGCACCCTTCGGGGGGGTCTTGGACCGTACTTC. Protein sequence: CASTLRGGLGPYF.

The chain has TRBV29-1 and TRBJ2-1; 8 bases align to TRBD1. Germline loops: CDR1 SQVTM, CDR2 ANQGSEA. The V gene end was trimmed by 0 bases and the J gene end by 5 bases; junction bases not matched to a gene: 6. This CDR3 has 15 amino acids. Here the CDR3 reads CSVEDPGTGDNEQFF. CDR3 coding DNA: TGCAGCGTTGAAGATCCTGGGACAGGAGACAATGAGCAGTTCTTC.

This chain uses TRBV7-9 with TRBJ1-4; the D gene is possibly TRBD1 (5 bases). Germline V lookup: CDR1 SEHNR, CDR2 FQNEAQ (reference sequence). Trimming removed 1 base at V and 7 bases at J, with 7 bases between. This CDR3 has 13 amino acids. CDR3 nucleotide sequence: TGTGCCAGCAGCTTAGGACAGCTTGAAAAACTGTTTTTT. Encoded protein: CASSLGQLEKLFF.

The chain employs TRBV28 and TRBJ2-5; TRBD2 matches at 14 bases. CDR3 length: 17 amino acids. CDR1 and CDR2 from the germline V gene are MDHEN and SYDVKM. V gave up 5 bases and J gave up 6 bases; unmatched junction bases: 11. This CDR3 reads CASSISLGTSGRQTQYF. The CDR3 bases are TGTGCCAGCAGTATAAGCCTTGGGACTAGCGGGAGACAGACCCAGTACTTC.

The V gene is TRBV6-4, the J gene TRBJ2-1, with TRBD2 matching over 8 bases. V trimming: 6 bases; J trimming: 4 bases; junction bases outside the gene matches: 11. The CDR3 length is 16 residues. Per germline, CDR1 MRHNA and CDR2 SNTAGT. CDR3 DNA sequence: TGTGCCAGCAGCCTACTCGCGGGGGGCGAATACAATGAGCAGTTCTTC. Protein sequence: CASSLLAGGEYNEQFF.

The chain uses TRBV6-5 and TRBJ2-2; possibly TRBD1 or TRBD2 for D (5 bases each). This CDR3 is built from 18 residues. The V gene lost 0 bases and the J gene lost 8 bases, with 22 bases spanning the gap. Per the germline V gene, CDR1 is MNHEY and CDR2 is SVGAGI. The CDR3 loop reads CASSYSRWDQVPTGELFF. CDR3 nucleotides: TGTGCCAGCAGTTACTCGAGGTGGGACCAAGTCCCCACAGGGGAGCTGTTTTTT.

V gene TRBV10-3 combines with J gene TRBJ1-1, with TRBD1 matching 7 bases. The CDR3 has 15 amino acids. V lost 9 bases, J lost 3 bases, and 13 bases stayed unmatched. Germline CDR1 ENHRY, CDR2 SYGVKD. This CDR3 reads CAINEGAGGHTEAFF. The CDR3 coding sequence is TGTGCCATAAACGAGGGGGCCGGGGGCCACACTGAAGCTTTCTTT.

The V gene is TRBV7-9, the J gene TRBJ2-7; D gene unclear. The CDR3 has 13 residues. V was trimmed by 5 bases and J by 6 bases, leaving 14 bases between them. Per germline, CDR1 SEHNR and CDR2 FQNEAQ (reference sequence). The CDR3 region is CASSPTFLGEQYF. Here the CDR3 DNA reads TGTGCCAGCAGCCCCACGTTCTTAGGCGAGCAGTACTTC.

The chain couples TRBV12-3 or TRBV12-4 to TRBJ1-1, with D uncertain. The CDR3 length is 10 residues. The V and J ends lost 10 bases and 6 bases respectively, with 9 bases between them. The CDR3 loop reads CATKAAEAFF. The CDR3 DNA follows: TGTGCCACTAAAGCGGCTGAAGCTTTCTTT.